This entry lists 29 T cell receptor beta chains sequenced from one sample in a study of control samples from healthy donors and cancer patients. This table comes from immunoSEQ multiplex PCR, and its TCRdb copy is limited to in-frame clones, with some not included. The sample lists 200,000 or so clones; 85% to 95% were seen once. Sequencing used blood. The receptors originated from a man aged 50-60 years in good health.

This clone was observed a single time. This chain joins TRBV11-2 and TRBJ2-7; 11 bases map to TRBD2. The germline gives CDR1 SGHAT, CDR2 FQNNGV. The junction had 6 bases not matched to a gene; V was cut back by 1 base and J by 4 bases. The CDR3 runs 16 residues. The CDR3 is CASSLGPGTSGYEQYF. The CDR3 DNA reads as TGTGCCAGCAGCTTAGGCCCCGGGACTAGCGGATACGAGCAGTACTTC.

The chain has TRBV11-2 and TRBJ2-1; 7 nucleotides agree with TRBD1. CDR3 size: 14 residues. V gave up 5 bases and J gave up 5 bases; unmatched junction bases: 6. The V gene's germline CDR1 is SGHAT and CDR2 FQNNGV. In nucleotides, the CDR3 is TGTGCCAGCAGCACTCAGACAGGGAACAATGAGCAGTTCTTC. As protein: CASSTQTGNNEQFF.

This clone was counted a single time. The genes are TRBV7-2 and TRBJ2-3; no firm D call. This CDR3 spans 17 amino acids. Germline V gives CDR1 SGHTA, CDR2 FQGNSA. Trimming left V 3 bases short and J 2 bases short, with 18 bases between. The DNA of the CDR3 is TGTGCCAGCAGCTTGGGGTTCGGCGGAACATTCACAGATACGCAGTATTTT. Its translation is CASSLGFGGTFTDTQYF.

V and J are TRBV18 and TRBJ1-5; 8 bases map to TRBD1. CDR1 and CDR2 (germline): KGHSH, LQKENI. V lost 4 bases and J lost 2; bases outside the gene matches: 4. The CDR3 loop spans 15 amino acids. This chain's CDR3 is CASSLGQGGNQPQHF. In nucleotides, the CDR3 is TGTGCCAGCTCACTCGGACAGGGCGGCAATCAGCCCCAGCATTTT.

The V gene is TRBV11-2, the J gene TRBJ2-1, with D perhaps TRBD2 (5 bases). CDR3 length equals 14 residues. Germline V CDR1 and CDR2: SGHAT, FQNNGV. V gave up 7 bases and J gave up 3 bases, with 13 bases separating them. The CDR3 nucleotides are TGTGCCAGCACCTCGGACTCTTACTACAATGAGCAGTTCTTC. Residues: CASTSDSYYNEQFF. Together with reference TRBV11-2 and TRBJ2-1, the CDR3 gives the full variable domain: EAGVAQSPRYKIIEKRQSVAFWCNPISGHATLYWYQQILGQGPKLLIQFQNNGVVDDSQLPKDRFSAERLKGVDSTLKIQPAKLEDSAVYLCASTSDSYYNEQFFGPGTRLTVL.

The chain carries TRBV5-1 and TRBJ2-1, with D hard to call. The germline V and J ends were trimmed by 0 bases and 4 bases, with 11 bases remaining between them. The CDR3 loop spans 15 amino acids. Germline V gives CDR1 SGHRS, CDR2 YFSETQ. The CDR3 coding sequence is TGCGCCAGCAGCTTGGGCGACACCGTATACAATGAGCAGTTCTTC. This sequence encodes CASSLGDTVYNEQFF.

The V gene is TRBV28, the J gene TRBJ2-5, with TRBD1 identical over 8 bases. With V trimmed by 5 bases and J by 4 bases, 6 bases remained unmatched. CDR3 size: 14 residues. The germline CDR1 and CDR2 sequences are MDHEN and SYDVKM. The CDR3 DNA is TGTGCCAGCAGTCGGGACAGGAGGAGAGAGACCCAGTACTTC. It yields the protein CASSRDRRRETQYF.

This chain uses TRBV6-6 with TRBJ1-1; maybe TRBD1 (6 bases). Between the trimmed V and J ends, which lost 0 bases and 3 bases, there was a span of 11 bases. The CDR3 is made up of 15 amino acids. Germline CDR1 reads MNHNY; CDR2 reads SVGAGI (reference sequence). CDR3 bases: TGTGCCAGCAGTTACTCTACAGGGTGGGACACTGAAGCTTTCTTT. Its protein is CASSYSTGWDTEAFF.

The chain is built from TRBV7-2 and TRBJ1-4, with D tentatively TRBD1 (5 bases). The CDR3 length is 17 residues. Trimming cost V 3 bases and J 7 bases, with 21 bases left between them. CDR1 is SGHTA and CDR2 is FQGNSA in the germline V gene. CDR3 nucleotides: TGTGCCAGCAGCTTCGCGCCCACGGGGGGTTCAGGTGAAAAACTGTTTTTT. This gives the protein CASSFAPTGGSGEKLFF.

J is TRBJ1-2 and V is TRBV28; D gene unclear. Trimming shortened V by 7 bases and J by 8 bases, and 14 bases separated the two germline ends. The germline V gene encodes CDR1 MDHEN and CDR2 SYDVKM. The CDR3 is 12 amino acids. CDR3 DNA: TGTGCCAGCACACCATACCTGGGAGGCTACACCTTC. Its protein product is CASTPYLGGYTF.

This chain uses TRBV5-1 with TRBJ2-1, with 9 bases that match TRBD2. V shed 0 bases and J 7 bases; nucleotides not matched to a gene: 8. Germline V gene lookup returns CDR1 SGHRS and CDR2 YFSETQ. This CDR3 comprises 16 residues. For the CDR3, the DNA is TGCGCCAGCAGCTTGGGTGGTAGCGGGGGCTTTAATGAGCAGTTCTTC. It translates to CASSLGGSGGFNEQFF.

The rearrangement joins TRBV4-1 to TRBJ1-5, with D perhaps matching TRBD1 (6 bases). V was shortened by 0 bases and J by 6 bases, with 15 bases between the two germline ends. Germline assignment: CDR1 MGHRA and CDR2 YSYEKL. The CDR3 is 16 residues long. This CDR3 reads CASSQEMSRGSQPQHF. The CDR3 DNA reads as TGCGCCAGCAGCCAAGAAATGAGCAGGGGAAGTCAGCCCCAGCATTTT.

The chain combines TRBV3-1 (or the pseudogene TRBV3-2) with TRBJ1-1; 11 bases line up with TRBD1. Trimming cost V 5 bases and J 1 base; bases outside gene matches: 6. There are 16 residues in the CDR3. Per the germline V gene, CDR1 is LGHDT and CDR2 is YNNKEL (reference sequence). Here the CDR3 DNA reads TGTGCCAGCAGCAACCGGGACAGGGGGACGAACACTGAAGCTTTCTTT. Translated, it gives CASSNRDRGTNTEAFF.

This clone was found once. CDR3: CASSLGELSGNTIYF. CDR3 sequence (DNA): TGTGCCAGCAGCTTAGGGGAGCTCTCTGGAAACACCATATATTTT. This sequence joins TRBV5-6 and TRBJ1-3, with D possibly TRBD1 on 5 matching bases. This CDR3 spans 15 amino acids. Germline V gene sequence: CDR1 SGHDT, CDR2 YYEEEE. Trimming left V 2 bases short and J 0 bases short, with 9 bases between.

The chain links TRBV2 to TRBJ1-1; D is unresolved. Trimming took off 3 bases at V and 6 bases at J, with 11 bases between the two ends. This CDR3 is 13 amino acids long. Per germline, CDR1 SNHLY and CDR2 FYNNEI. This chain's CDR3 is CASSDRGDAEAFF. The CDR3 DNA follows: TGTGCCAGCAGTGACCGGGGAGACGCTGAAGCTTTCTTT. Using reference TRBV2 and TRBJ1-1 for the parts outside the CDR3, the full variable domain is EPEVTQTPSHQVTQMGQEVILRCVPISNHLYFYWYRQILGQKVEFLVSFYNNEISEKSEIFDDQFSVERPDGSNFTLKIRSTKLEDSAMYFCASSDRGDAEAFFGQGTRLTVV.

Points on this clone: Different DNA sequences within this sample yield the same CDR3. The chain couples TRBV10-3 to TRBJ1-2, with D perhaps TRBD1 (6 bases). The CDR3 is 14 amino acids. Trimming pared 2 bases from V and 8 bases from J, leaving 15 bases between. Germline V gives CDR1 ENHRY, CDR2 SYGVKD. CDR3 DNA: TGTGCCATCAGTGAGGATTGGGGGGCGGGGGGCTACACCTTC. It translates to CAISEDWGAGGYTF.

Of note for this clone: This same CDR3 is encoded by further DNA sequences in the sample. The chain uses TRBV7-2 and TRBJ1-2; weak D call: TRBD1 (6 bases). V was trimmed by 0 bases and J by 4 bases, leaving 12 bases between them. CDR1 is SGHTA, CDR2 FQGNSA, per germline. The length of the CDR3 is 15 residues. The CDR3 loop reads CASSLAGTGLYGYTF. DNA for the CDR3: TGTGCCAGCAGCTTAGCGGGTACAGGGCTCTATGGCTACACCTTC.

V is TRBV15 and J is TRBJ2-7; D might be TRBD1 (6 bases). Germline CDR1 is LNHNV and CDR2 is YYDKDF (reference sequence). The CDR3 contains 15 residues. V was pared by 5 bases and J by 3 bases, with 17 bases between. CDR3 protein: CATSLGRTVDYEQYF. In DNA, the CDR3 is TGTGCCACCAGCTTAGGACGGACAGTAGACTACGAGCAGTACTTC.

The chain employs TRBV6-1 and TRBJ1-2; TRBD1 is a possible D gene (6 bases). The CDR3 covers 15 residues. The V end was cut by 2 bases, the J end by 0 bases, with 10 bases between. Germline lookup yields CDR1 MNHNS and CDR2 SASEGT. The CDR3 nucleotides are TGTGCCAGCAGTGAATACAGGGCCGCTAACTATGGCTACACCTTC. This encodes CASSEYRAANYGYTF.

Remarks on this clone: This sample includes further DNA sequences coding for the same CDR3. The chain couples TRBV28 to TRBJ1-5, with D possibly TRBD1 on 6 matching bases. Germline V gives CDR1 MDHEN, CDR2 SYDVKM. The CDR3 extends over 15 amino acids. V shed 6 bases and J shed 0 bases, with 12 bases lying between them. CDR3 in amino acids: CASSPTGSSNQPQHF. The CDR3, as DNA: TGTGCCAGCAGCCCGACAGGATCTAGCAATCAGCCCCAGCATTTT.

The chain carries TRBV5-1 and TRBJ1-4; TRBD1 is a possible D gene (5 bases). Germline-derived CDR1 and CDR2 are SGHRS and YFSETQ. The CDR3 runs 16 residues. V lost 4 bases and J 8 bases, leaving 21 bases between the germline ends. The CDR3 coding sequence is TGCGCCAGCAGCCGGGACCCCGGGGGGATTTTAGAAAAACTGTTTTTT. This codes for CASSRDPGGILEKLFF.

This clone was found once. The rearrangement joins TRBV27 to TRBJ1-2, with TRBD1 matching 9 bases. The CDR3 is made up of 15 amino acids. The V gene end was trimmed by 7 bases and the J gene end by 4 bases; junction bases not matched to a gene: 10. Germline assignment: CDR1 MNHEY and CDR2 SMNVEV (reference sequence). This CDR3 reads CASTPVGQGFYGYTF. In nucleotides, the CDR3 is TGTGCCAGCACTCCCGTCGGACAGGGGTTCTATGGCTACACCTTC.

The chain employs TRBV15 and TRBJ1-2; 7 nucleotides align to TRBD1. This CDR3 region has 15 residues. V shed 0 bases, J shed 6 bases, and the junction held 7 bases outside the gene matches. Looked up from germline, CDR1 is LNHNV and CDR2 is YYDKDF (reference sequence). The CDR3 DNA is TGTGCCACCAGCAGAGATGTTTTGACAGGGAATGGCTACACCTTC. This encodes CATSRDVLTGNGYTF.

The DNA for the CDR3 is TGTGCCAGCTGGGCCGATAGCAATCAGCCCCAGCATTTT. This sequence encodes CASWADSNQPQHF. The chain carries TRBV6-5 and TRBJ1-5; D call uncertain. Per the germline V gene, CDR1 is MNHEY and CDR2 is SVGAGI. The CDR3 is 13 amino acids. The V gene lost 8 bases and the J gene lost 0 bases, with 8 bases spanning the gap.

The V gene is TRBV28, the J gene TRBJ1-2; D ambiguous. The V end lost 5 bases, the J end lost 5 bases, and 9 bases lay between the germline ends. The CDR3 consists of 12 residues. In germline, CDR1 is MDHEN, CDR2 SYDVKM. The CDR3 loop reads CASSPRRYGYTF. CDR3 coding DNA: TGTGCCAGCAGTCCACGACGATATGGCTACACCTTC.

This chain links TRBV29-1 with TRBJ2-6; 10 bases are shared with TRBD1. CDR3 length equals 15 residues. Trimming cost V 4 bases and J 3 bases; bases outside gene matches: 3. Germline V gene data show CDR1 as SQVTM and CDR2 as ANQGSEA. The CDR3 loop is CSVGQGAFGANVLTF. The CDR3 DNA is TGCAGCGTTGGACAGGGGGCGTTTGGGGCCAACGTCCTGACTTTC.

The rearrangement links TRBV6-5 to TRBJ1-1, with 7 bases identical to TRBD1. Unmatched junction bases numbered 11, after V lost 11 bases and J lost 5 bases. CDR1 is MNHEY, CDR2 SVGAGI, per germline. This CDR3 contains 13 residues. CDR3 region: CAARRTGSTEAFF. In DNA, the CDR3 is TGTGCCGCCCGGCGGACAGGTTCAACTGAAGCTTTCTTT.

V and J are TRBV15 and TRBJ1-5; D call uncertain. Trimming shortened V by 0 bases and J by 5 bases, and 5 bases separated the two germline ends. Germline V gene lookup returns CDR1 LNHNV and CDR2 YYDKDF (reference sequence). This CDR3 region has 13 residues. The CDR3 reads CATSRERDQPQHF. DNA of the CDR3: TGTGCCACCAGCAGAGAGCGGGATCAGCCCCAGCATTTT.

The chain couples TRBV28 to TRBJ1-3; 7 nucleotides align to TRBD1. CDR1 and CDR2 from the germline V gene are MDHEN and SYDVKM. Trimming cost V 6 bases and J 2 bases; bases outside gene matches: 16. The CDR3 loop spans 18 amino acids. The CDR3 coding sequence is TGTGCCAGCAGACCGGGAGGGGGCGGATTAGGTGCTGGAAACACCATATATTTT. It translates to CASRPGGGGLGAGNTIYF. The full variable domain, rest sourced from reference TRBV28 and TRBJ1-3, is DVKVTQSSRYLVKRTGEKVFLECVQDMDHENMFWYRQDPGLGLRLIYFSYDVKMKEKGDIPEGYSVSREKKERFSLILESASTNQTSMYLCASRPGGGGLGAGNTIYFGEGSWLTVV.